This T cell receptor beta chain was captured in a study of T cells in Graves' hyperthyroidism and ophthalmopathy (dated by TCRdb to between 2018 and 2021). For context, the study as a whole: To identify distinguishing TCR V-J signatures, a discovery cohort of around 98 patients was used, comprising 43 with Graves' ophthalmopathy and some 60 with stable Graves' hyperthyroidism. The study also compared thyroid tissue and blood T-cell repertoires from five or six Graves' hyperthyroidism patients. Prospective prediction of ophthalmopathy was tested in an independent validation cohort consisting of 18 hyperthyroidism patients and 17 patients who later progressed to ophthalmopathy. Following sampling, methimazole starting at 30 mg daily was given to hyperthyroidism patients, and high-dose intravenous methylprednisolone was given to ophthalmopathy patients. The 75 to 100 discovery patients were randomly split 7:3 into training and test sets. The paper reports TCR Vbeta CDR3 sequencing of approximately 140 peripheral blood samples: approximately 41 ophthalmopathy, fewer than 80 hyperthyroidism and approximately 17 progressor patients.

A patient counted as having stable Graves' hyperthyroidism if no progression to ophthalmopathy occurred over 18 months of follow-up. Hyperthyroidism patients were newly diagnosed, had a disease duration of under 2 months, and were aged 18 to 65 years. The study excluded patients with uncontrolled infections, other autoimmune diseases, pregnancy or lactation. Diagnoses were established on the basis of clinical symptoms, serum thyroxine and TRAb, thyroid ultrasound, and orbital computed tomography. Total RNA was extracted with Trizol reagent, and quality was checked on an Agilent 2100 Bioanalyzer. The full study reports these points: Most expanded thyroid clonotypes (frequency above 0.001) were also found in blood, which suggests that blood repertoires may mirror thyroid immune responses. No statistical method was used to set the sample size in advance, and investigators knew the group allocation. In validation, the model predicted progression to ophthalmopathy a median of roughly six months before onset, with roughly 71% sensitivity and roughly 77% specificity. In cross-validation, a model built on a 13 V-J signature told ophthalmopathy apart from stable hyperthyroidism with 85% to 90% sensitivity and roughly 81% specificity, and in testing the same model reached 80%/75%.

A note on this clonotype: Its antigen remains undetermined. There are no base qualities to consult, and no much larger clone falls within one base.

TCR beta CDR3 regions were amplified from RNA transcripts. The first round of RT-PCR for the TCR CDR3 was performed with the HTBI primer set and the Qiagen OneStep RT-PCR kit. Libraries were constructed in a second round of multiplex PCR, after which size selection and purification were performed. Sequencing of the libraries was done on an Illumina HiSeq2000 using paired-end 100 bp reads. In the original analysis: SOAPnuke was used to process the raw data, throwing out any read that contained adapters or uncalled bases, had a mean Phred below 15, or lacked an exact constant-primer or identifier match. COPE v1.2.5 was used to merge the high-quality paired reads, and each unique nucleotide sequence was defined as a clonotype. MiTCR v1.1 was used to align the clonotypes against IMGT TRBV, TRBD and TRBJ reference segments. The analysis included only V-J combinations with a frequency above 0.0001, which together covered approximately 99% of the repertoires. The TCS score was defined as F50 (clonal expansion) divided by E x V (chaos), with BLOSUM62-based TCRdist calculated between CDR3 peptides within each V-J. Welch's t-statistics and random forest reduced fewer than 600 V-J features to roughly 13, which were used in a naive Bayes classifier (R e1071). TCRdb redid the processing of the public reads, applying fastp at Q25 and MiXCR, and retained in-frame beta chains. Identical CDR3 protein sequences are pooled into one entry, listed with their most common genes and DNA. It is TCRdb's table, rather than the study itself, that gives the V and J calls and clone size. The sample table lists about 560,000 distinct CDR3 sequences, about 43% of them with a count of one. The ten largest clonotypes hold about 8.2% of the sample.

The source material was peripheral blood or thyroid tissue (not recorded which). The receptor comes from a young woman with Graves' hyperthyroidism. Donor details come from another sample of the same person, matched by shared clones.

The CDR3 region: CSVPRAAHSSRGTEAFF. The nucleotides are TGCAGCGTGCCTCGGGCCGCCCATTCCAGTCGGGGCACTGAAGCTTTCTTT. The rearranged segments are TRBV29-1 and TRBJ1-1; the D gene cannot be named for sure. For CDR1 and CDR2, the germline V gene lists SQVTM and ANQGSEA. The CDR3, cysteine through phenylalanine, is 17 amino acids long. Only the CDR3 region is kept as DNA, spanning 51 bases read in frame from base 1. V loses 6 bases, J loses 4 bases, and the germline ends lie 27 bases apart.